The 14 T cell receptor beta chains given below trace back to one sample, sequenced in a study of blood T cell repertoires in COVID-19. Assay used: immunoSEQ multiplex PCR; TCRdb lists only in-frame clones, some missing. This repertoire shows 200,000 to 300,000 clones, 65% to 85% found once; its top ten account for over 1.5%. The sequenced material came from peripheral blood. Receptors originate from a woman in her thirties or forties who had recovered from COVID-19.

V usage is TRBV13 and J usage is TRBJ2-4; weak D call: TRBD1 (5 bases). Trimming removed 9 bases from V and 0 bases from J, with 12 bases in between. Germline V gene lookup returns CDR1 PRHDT and CDR2 FYEKMQ (reference sequence). The CDR3 contains 14 residues. The CDR3 nucleotides are TGTGCCAGTAAGATGGGGCTAGCCAAAAACATTCAGTACTTC. Amino acid sequence: CASKMGLAKNIQYF.

CDR3 sequence (DNA): TGTGCCAGTAGTACGGCCGGGACAGGGAACTATGGCTACACCTTC. The encoded protein is CASSTAGTGNYGYTF. The chain employs TRBV19 and TRBJ1-2, with TRBD1 matching 9 bases. Unmatched junction bases numbered 5, after V lost 4 bases and J lost 2 bases. CDR3 size: 15 residues. Germline V gene sequence: CDR1 LNHDA, CDR2 SQIVND (reference sequence).

The chain employs TRBV3-1 (or the pseudogene TRBV3-2) and TRBJ2-1; 9 positions match TRBD1. The CDR3 extends over 18 amino acids. J gave up 4 bases and V 2 bases, and 12 bases lay outside the gene matches. Germline V gene data show CDR1 as LGHDT and CDR2 as YNNKEL (reference sequence). CDR3 sequence reads: CASSQRPGQGLSYNEQFF. For the CDR3, the DNA is TGTGCCAGCAGCCAAAGACCGGGACAGGGCTTAAGTTACAATGAGCAGTTCTTC.

The rearrangement links TRBV6-5 to TRBJ2-7; D remains unclear. This CDR3 has 14 residues. Trimming stripped 6 bases from V and 1 base from J, with 13 bases between. The germline CDR1 and CDR2 sequences are MNHEY and SVGAGI. The CDR3 is CASSSASSSYEQYF. The CDR3 DNA reads as TGTGCCAGCAGCTCCGCCAGTTCTTCCTACGAGCAGTACTTC.

This clone was seen more than once but under ten times. In the same sample, other DNA sequences code for this CDR3. V is TRBV5-1 and J is TRBJ1-1; the D is unclear. Germline V gene sequence: CDR1 SGHRS, CDR2 YFSETQ. Trimming pared 0 bases from V and 1 base from J, leaving 4 bases between. The CDR3 runs 13 residues. CDR3 in DNA: TGCGCCAGCAGCTTGGATAGGAACACTGAAGCTTTCTTT. Encoded protein: CASSLDRNTEAFF.

The chain employs TRBV6-5 and TRBJ1-2; unclear D gene. Trimming took 4 bases from V and 0 from J, leaving 9 bases between them. This CDR3 contains 14 residues. Germline loops: CDR1 MNHEY, CDR2 SVGAGI. In DNA, the CDR3 is TGTGCCAGCAGTTTGGGCAGAGCTAACTATGGCTACACCTTC. As protein: CASSLGRANYGYTF.

The chain has TRBV19 and TRBJ1-4; unclear D gene. The CDR3 runs 15 residues. The V end lost 6 bases, the J end lost 5 bases, and 16 bases lay between the germline ends. In germline, CDR1 is LNHDA, CDR2 SQIVND (reference sequence). The CDR3 DNA sequence: TGTGCCAGTAGCCGCGGGCAGTTCGACAATGAAAAACTGTTTTTT. Translation gives CASSRGQFDNEKLFF. The variable domain in full, completed from reference TRBV19 and TRBJ1-4, reads DGGITQSPKYLFRKEGQNVTLSCEQNLNHDAMYWYRQDPGQGLRLIYYSQIVNDFQKGDIAEGYSVSREKKESFPLTVTSAQKNPTAFYLCASSRGQFDNEKLFFGSGTQLSVL.

V and J are TRBV28 and TRBJ1-5; tentatively, D is TRBD1 (6 bases). This CDR3 region has 14 residues. The germline V and J ends were trimmed by 7 bases and 7 bases, with 17 bases remaining between them. Germline lookup yields CDR1 MDHEN and CDR2 SYDVKM. This chain's CDR3 is CASIHGGARQPQHF. CDR3 nucleotides: TGTGCCAGCATTCATGGGGGGGCCCGACAGCCCCAGCATTTT.

CDR3 DNA: TGTGCCAGTAGTATAGGACAAGGACTCAATCAGCCCCAGCATTTT. Protein sequence: CASSIGQGLNQPQHF. This sequence joins TRBV19 and TRBJ1-5; D is unclear. V was trimmed by 1 base and J by 3 bases, leaving 10 bases between them. The CDR3 runs 15 residues. Germline loops: CDR1 LNHDA, CDR2 SQIVND (reference sequence).

The chain employs TRBV6-4 and TRBJ1-2; 9 bases agree with TRBD1. Germline CDR1 is MRHNA and CDR2 is SNTAGT. This CDR3 spans 13 amino acids. The V gene end was trimmed by 4 bases and the J gene end by 7 bases; junction bases not matched to a gene: 4. The CDR3 DNA is TGTGCCAGCAGTGGAACAGGGGGCGGTGGCTACACCTTC. This encodes CASSGTGGGGYTF.

J is TRBJ1-1 and V is TRBV5-4, with D uncertain. Trimming stripped 0 bases from V and 4 bases from J, with 10 bases between. The CDR3 totals 14 residues. Germline V gives CDR1 SGHNT, CDR2 YYREEE (reference sequence). CDR3 in DNA: TGTGCCAGCAGCTTGGATATAACAGCCACTGAAGCTTTCTTT. This translates into CASSLDITATEAFF.

This clone was seen more than once but under ten times. The chain uses TRBV18 and TRBJ1-5, with 7 bases fitting TRBD1. CDR3 length: 13 residues. V lost 9 bases and J lost 4; bases outside the gene matches: 6. Germline V gives CDR1 KGHSH, CDR2 LQKENI. CDR3 sequence reads: CASLQGDNQPQHF. The CDR3 DNA sequence: TGTGCCAGTCTCCAGGGGGATAATCAGCCCCAGCATTTT.

The chain combines TRBV7-3 with TRBJ2-7, with TRBD1 matching 7 bases. Losses at the gene ends were 4 bases for V and 5 bases for J; bases not matched to a gene: 8. From germline, CDR1 is SGHTA and CDR2 FQGTGA. The CDR3 has 14 amino acids. CDR3 protein: CASSSLGQGDEQYF. CDR3 DNA: TGTGCCAGCAGCTCCCTCGGGCAGGGGGACGAGCAGTACTTC.

This rearrangement joins TRBV19 to TRBJ2-1; TRBD2 matches 14 bases. J gave up 1 base and V 7 bases, and 12 bases lay outside the gene matches. CDR3 length: 19 amino acids. Per the germline V gene, CDR1 is LNHDA and CDR2 is SQIVND (reference sequence). Written as DNA, the CDR3 is TGTGCCAGTATCGCGACTAGCGGGGGGGCCATGGGATCCTACAATGAGCAGTTCTTC. Its translation is CASIATSGGAMGSYNEQFF.